This T cell receptor (beta chain) was captured in a study of blood T cell repertoires in COVID-19 (dated by TCRdb to the early 2020s). The study in broad terms: Samples from collaborators originated in the United States, Italy and Spain and spanned both the acute and convalescent phases of COVID-19. A freely available public database, intended as a resource for researchers studying the immune response to SARS-CoV-2, is where the repertoires were released. Deeply sampled blood TCRbeta repertoires from subjects exposed to, actively infected with, or recovered from COVID-19 were included in the dataset. Where available, HLA class I and class II types were obtained from metadata supplied by the sample provider rather than from assay-based typing. The samples were drawn from two sources: the first 160 participants of the ongoing ImmuneRACE study, and 1,000 to 1,500 subjects contributed by 6 global collaborators. The prospective study material was composed of cDNA or gDNA derived from T cells, B-cell-depleted T cells, or PBMCs. Nearly every sample came with metadata listing a de-identified subject ID, COVID-19 status, age in years and sex.

Another Seattle source contributed samples from volunteer blood donors who had recovered from COVID-19. The collaborating institutions used their own protocols to collect whole blood in K2EDTA tubes. For TCRbeta analysis, collaborator samples were shipped as frozen whole blood, as isolated PBMCs, or as DNA extracted from either sample type. V is cut by 4 bases and J by 4 bases, and the space between the germline ends is 12 bases. The CDR3 holds 14 amino acids from the cysteine to the phenylalanine. The CDR3 DNA has 42 bases and is translated from base 1. The germline V gene specifies SGDLS as CDR1 and YYNGEE as CDR2. TCRbeta CDR3 regions were amplified from genomic DNA using the immunoSEQ Assay, a bias-controlled multiplex PCR. As for the authors' bioinformatics: Within the assay, amplification of reference gene primers was used to estimate how many nucleated cells each sample contained. Sequence reads were collapsed and filtered to measure the absolute abundance of every unique TCRbeta CDR3 rearrangement. Productive Simpson clonality was computed per sample as the square root of Simpson's diversity index over productive rearrangements. TCRdb obtained this table from immuneACCESS and retained in-frame rearrangements with V and J assigned. These tables miss some clones; where compared with another copy, unresolved V genes account for less than half of the shortfall, and the remainder is unexplained. D and trimming come from the DNA, and the V and J calls and clone size come from that table. The sample data list 250,000 to 300,000 clones, and approximately 88% of these were observed just once. 5.5% to 8% of the sample goes to the ten largest clones.

The study at large found these results: The quantity of clinical and demographic metadata differed by source and by participant and was supplied without curation.

As regards this clone: The target of this receptor is not known. The input lacks base qualities; no much larger clone sits a single base away.

Sample: peripheral blood. This receptor was taken from a woman between 25 and 40 years old who had recovered from COVID-19. Recombination joined TRBV9 with TRBJ2-1, with TRBD2 tentatively as D gene (5 bases match). The sequence in DNA is TGTGCCAGCAGCCCTCCACGAGGGTACAATGAGCAGTTCTTC. This translates into CASSPPRGYNEQFF.